This record concerns one T cell receptor beta chain sequence. Original methodology: For nucleated cells, counts were estimated from reference gene primer amplification. TCRdb's table, derived via immunoSEQ multiplex PCR, lists solely in-frame clones and lacks some. V and J calls and clone size come straight from that table; D and trimming were deduced from the DNA. The sample has over 150,000 clones, about 90% seen once; the top ten hold around 0.55%. Germline V gene lookup returns CDR1 SGHTA and CDR2 FQGNSA. V shed 3 bases and J shed 4 bases, with 7 bases lying between them. The length of the CDR3 is 13 residues. This entry is derived from a study of blood T cell repertoires in COVID-19. Study in general: Italy, Spain and the United States were the sources of the convalescent and acute COVID-19 samples.

J is TRBJ1-3 and V is TRBV7-2; unclear D gene. The sample taken for sequencing was peripheral blood. This TCR was sampled from a man aged 45 to 65 with acute or convalescent COVID-19. The CDR3 DNA reads as TGTGCCAGCAGCTTTCAACACGGAAACACCATATATTTT. Encoded protein: CASSFQHGNTIYF.